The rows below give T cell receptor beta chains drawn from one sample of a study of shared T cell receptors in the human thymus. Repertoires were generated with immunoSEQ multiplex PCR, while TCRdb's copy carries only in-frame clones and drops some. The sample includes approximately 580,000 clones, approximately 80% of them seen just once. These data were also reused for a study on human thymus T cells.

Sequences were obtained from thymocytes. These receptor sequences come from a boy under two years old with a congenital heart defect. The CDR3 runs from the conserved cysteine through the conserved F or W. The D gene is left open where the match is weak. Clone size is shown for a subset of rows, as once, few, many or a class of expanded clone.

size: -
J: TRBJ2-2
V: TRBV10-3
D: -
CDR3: CAISDRKVAEAGELFF
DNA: TGTGCCATCAGTGATCGTAAAGTCGCAGAAGCCGGGGAGCTGTTTTTT

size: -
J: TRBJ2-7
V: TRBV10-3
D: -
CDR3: CAISALCYEQYF
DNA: TGTGCCATCAGTGCTTTGTGCTACGAGCAGTACTTC

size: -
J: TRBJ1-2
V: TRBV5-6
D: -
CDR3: CASSAREFGGYTF
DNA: TGTGCCAGCAGCGCCAGGGAATTCGGGGGCTACACCTTC

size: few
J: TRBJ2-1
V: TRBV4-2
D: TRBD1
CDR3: CASSQDLQGQGLNEQFF
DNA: TGTGCCAGCAGCCAAGATCTCCAGGGACAGGGGTTGAATGAGCAGTTCTTC

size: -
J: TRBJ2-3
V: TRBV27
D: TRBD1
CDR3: CASSLNRGSDTQYF
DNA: TGTGCCAGCAGTTTAAACAGGGGTTCGGATACGCAGTATTTT

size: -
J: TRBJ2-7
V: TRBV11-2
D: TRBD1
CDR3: CASSSYSGTGYYEQYF
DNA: TGTGCCAGCAGCTCTTATTCCGGGACAGGGTACTACGAGCAGTACTTC

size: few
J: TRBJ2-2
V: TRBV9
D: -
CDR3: CASSVPSEVPGELFF
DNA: TGTGCCAGCAGCGTACCTAGCGAGGTCCCCGGGGAGCTGTTTTTT

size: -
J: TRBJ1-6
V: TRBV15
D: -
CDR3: CATSGWQNNSPLHF
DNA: TGTGCCACCAGCGGTTGGCAGAACAATTCACCCCTCCACTTT

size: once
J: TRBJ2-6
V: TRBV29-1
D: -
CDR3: CSVRQPSGANVLTF
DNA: TGCAGCGTACGACAGCCCTCTGGGGCCAACGTCCTGACTTTC

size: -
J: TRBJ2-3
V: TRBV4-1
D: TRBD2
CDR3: CASSRLGLEGCTQYF
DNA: TGCGCCAGCAGCCGACTGGGACTAGAGGGATGTACGCAGTATTTT

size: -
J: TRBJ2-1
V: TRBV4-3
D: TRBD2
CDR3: CASSQGQRDPYYYNEQFF
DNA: TGCGCCAGCAGCCAAGGTCAGCGGGACCCCTACTACTACAATGAGCAGTTCTTC

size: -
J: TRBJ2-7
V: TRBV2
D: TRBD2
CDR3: CASRVRAGLSPEQYF
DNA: TGTGCCAGCAGGGTTAGAGCGGGACTATCACCCGAGCAGTACTTC

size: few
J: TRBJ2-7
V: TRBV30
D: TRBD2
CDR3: CAWCPGTSGTYEQYF
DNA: TGTGCCTGGTGCCCCGGGACTAGCGGGACCTACGAGCAGTACTTC

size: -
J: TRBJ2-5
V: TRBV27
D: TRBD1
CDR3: CASSPGTGPAQYF
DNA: TGTGCCAGCAGTCCCGGGACAGGGCCTGCCCAGTACTTC

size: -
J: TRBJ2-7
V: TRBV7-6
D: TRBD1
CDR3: CASSLQGAPGNTHEQYF
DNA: TGTGCCAGCAGCTTACAGGGGGCGCCGGGTAATACGCACGAGCAGTACTTC

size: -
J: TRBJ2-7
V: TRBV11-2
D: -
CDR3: CASSLVGVQAEQYF
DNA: TGTGCCAGCAGCTTAGTCGGCGTTCAGGCCGAGCAGTACTTC

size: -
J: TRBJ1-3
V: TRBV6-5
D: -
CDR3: CASTGENSGNTIYF
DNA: TGTGCCAGCACCGGTGAGAACTCTGGAAACACCATATATTTT